The next 23 T cell receptor beta chains were all read from a single sample in a study of immune reconstitution after stem cell transplant in scleroderma. Each CDR3 protein gets one entry after TCRdb re-called the RT-PCR reads with MiXCR. The data show just over 3,500 distinct CDR3 sequences, with around 6% seen just once and over 15% held by the top ten. This sample was obtained before or after autologous hematopoietic stem cell transplantation (not recorded which). The receptors shown here come from a female donor with systemic sclerosis.

This clonotype is labeled medium-sized. The chain combines TRBV20-1 with TRBJ2-5, with D perhaps given as TRBD1 or TRBD2 (5 bases each). Trimming stripped 6 bases from V and 1 base from J, with 12 bases between. The germline gives CDR1 DFQATT, CDR2 SNEGSKA (reference sequence). The CDR3 covers 13 residues. CDR3 loop: CSAAGGGQETQYF. CDR3 coding DNA: TGCAGTGCGGCGGGTGGGGGCCAAGAGACCCAGTACTTC.

This clonotype is categorized as medium-sized. The chain couples TRBV20-1 to TRBJ2-5, with a weak D call TRBD2 (7 bases). The germline CDR1 and CDR2 sequences are DFQATT and SNEGSKA (reference sequence). V lost 3 bases, J lost 5 bases, and 16 bases lay in between. The CDR3 spans 14 residues. The CDR3 region has the DNA TGCAGTGCTAGGGGGGAGGGGGGTACGGAGACCCAGTACTTC. Its translation is CSARGEGGTETQYF.

This clonotype counts as medium-sized. The CDR3 spells CASSLLHRTEMNEQFF. CDR3 nucleotide sequence: TGCGCCAGCAGCTTGTTACACCGTACCGAGATGAATGAGCAGTTCTTC. The chain recombines TRBV5-1 with TRBJ2-1; no clear D gene. There are 16 residues in the CDR3. The V end was cut by 1 base, the J end by 7 bases, with 18 bases between. CDR1 and CDR2 (germline): SGHRS, YFSETQ.

Sample share makes this clonotype medium-sized. The chain couples TRBV24-1 to TRBJ2-1; possibly TRBD1 for D (5 bases). The length of the CDR3 is 14 residues. V was trimmed by 1 base and J by 6 bases, leaving 9 bases between them. Germline V gives CDR1 KGHDR, CDR2 SFDVKD. The CDR3 sequence: CATSDFGRVNEQFF. DNA of the CDR3: TGTGCCACCAGTGATTTCGGCAGGGTCAATGAGCAGTTCTTC.

This clonotype is termed medium-sized. The V call is TRBV7-6, the J call TRBJ1-4; tentatively, D is TRBD1 (5 bases). This CDR3 spans 14 amino acids. CDR1 is SGHVS and CDR2 is FNYEAQ in the germline V gene. V dropped 4 bases and J dropped 5 bases, with 11 bases sitting between them. In DNA, the CDR3 is TGTGCCAGCAGCTCCTGGACAAAAAATGAAAAACTGTTTTTT. As protein: CASSSWTKNEKLFF.

By share, this clonotype counts as medium-sized. The chain joins TRBV20-1 to TRBJ1-1; D gene unclear. Germline CDR1 is DFQATT and CDR2 is SNEGSKA (reference sequence). Trimming pared 0 bases from V and 1 base from J, leaving 12 bases between. This CDR3 contains 15 residues. CDR3 residues: CSARDPGKGNTEAFF. In nucleotides, the CDR3 is TGCAGTGCTAGAGATCCGGGAAAAGGGAACACTGAAGCTTTCTTT.

This clonotype is medium-sized within its sample. V is TRBV20-1 and J is TRBJ2-7; D perhaps matches TRBD2 (6 bases). Trimming took 7 bases from V and 4 from J, leaving 8 bases between them. Germline CDR1 reads DFQATT; CDR2 reads SNEGSKA (reference sequence). The CDR3 covers 10 residues. The CDR3 DNA sequence: TGCAGTGTTGGAGGGTACGAGCAGTACTTC. Translation: CSVGGYEQYF.

This clonotype came up a few times. The chain carries TRBV20-1 and TRBJ2-7; D not certain. V dropped 1 base and J dropped 0 bases, with 16 bases sitting between them. The CDR3 spans 16 residues. The germline V gene encodes CDR1 DFQATT and CDR2 SNEGSKA (reference sequence). The CDR3 coding sequence is TGCAGTGCTAGAGTTTCGTTTTACCCGAGCTCCTACGAGCAGTACTTC. Amino acids: CSARVSFYPSSYEQYF.

Sample share makes this clonotype medium-sized. The gene calls are TRBV20-1 and TRBJ2-6; D gene unclear. CDR1 and CDR2 from the germline V gene are DFQATT and SNEGSKA (reference sequence). The CDR3 is made up of 13 amino acids. The V end was cut by 8 bases, the J end by 0 bases, with 8 bases between. CDR3 region: CSTVNSGANVLTF. CDR3 sequence (DNA): TGCAGTACGGTAAACTCTGGGGCCAACGTCCTGACTTTC.

Turning to this clonotype: Compared with germline, one end of the junction differs, possibly owing to a read error. The chain employs TRBV2 and TRBJ2-2, with D possibly called TRBD1 or TRBD2 (5 bases each). There are 14 residues in the CDR3. The germline V gene encodes CDR1 SNHLY and CDR2 FYNNEI. CDR3 in amino acids: CTSRETSNTGELFF. CDR3 DNA: TGTACCAGCAGGGAGACATCGAACACCGGGGAGCTGTTTTTT.

The gene calls are TRBV3-1 and TRBJ2-5; 9 nucleotides agree with TRBD2. The CDR3 extends over 17 amino acids. Germline CDR1 LGHDT, CDR2 YNNKEL (reference sequence). V shed 0 bases and J 5 bases; nucleotides not matched to a gene: 10. The CDR3 sequence: CASSQDVASGKGETQYF. The CDR3 region has the DNA TGTGCCAGCAGCCAAGATGTGGCTAGCGGGAAGGGGGAGACCCAGTACTTC.

This clonotype rates as medium-sized. V and J are TRBV29-1 and TRBJ1-1, with 7 bases identical to TRBD1. This CDR3 is 15 amino acids long. The V segment lost 1 base and the J segment 6 bases; nucleotides outside the gene matches: 11. The germline V gene has CDR1 SQVTM and CDR2 ANQGSEA. CDR3 protein: CSVEGSEGAFAEAFF. The CDR3, as DNA: TGCAGCGTTGAAGGGTCCGAGGGGGCATTCGCTGAAGCTTTCTTT.

About this clonotype: A single base separates this from a much larger clone, so it may be a read error. Lacking the conserved final phenylalanine or tryptophan, this CDR3 likely reflects a read error. This rearrangement joins TRBV28 to TRBJ1-2; possibly TRBD1 for D (5 bases). Germline assignment: CDR1 MDHEN and CDR2 SYDVKM. The CDR3 has 12 residues. Trimming cost V 6 bases and J 4 bases, with 9 bases left between them. The CDR3 sequence: CASSDRTYGYTL. The CDR3 region has the DNA TGTGCCAGCAGCGACAGAACCTATGGCTACACCCTC.

Relative to its sample, this clonotype is medium-sized (0.01 to 0.1%). The V gene is TRBV28, the J gene TRBJ1-2; no clear D gene. V dropped 5 bases and J dropped 5 bases, with 21 bases sitting between them. The CDR3 has 16 amino acids. The germline gives CDR1 MDHEN, CDR2 SYDVKM. The CDR3 DNA follows: TGTGCCAGCAGTCTCCAGGACGGCCCCTTCTTATATGGCTACACCTTC. Its translation: CASSLQDGPFLYGYTF.

The table lists this clonotype with a few counts. This rearrangement joins TRBV7-9 to TRBJ2-7; a possible D gene is TRBD1 (6 bases). CDR1 and CDR2 from the germline V gene are SEHNR and FQNEAQ (reference sequence). V lost 5 bases to trimming and J lost 2 bases, with 19 bases between them. The CDR3 has 16 residues. Written as DNA, the CDR3 is TGTGCCAGCAGCCAGATTAGGGGGACACCACCCTACGAGCAGTACTTC. This encodes CASSQIRGTPPYEQYF.

By sample fraction, this clonotype is large. J is TRBJ1-5 and V is TRBV5-1; D ambiguous. Germline V gives CDR1 SGHRS, CDR2 YFSETQ. The CDR3 contains 13 residues. V was trimmed by 5 bases and J by 3 bases, leaving 9 bases between them. The DNA of the CDR3 is TGCGCCAGCAGGCCGGAACCCAATCAGCCCCAGCATTTT. Residues: CASRPEPNQPQHF.

By its share, this clonotype is large. The chain links TRBV29-1 to TRBJ2-1, with 9 nucleotides matching TRBD2. This CDR3 contains 14 residues. After removal of 8 bases from V and 8 bases from J, the junction contained 13 bases not matched to a gene. From germline, CDR1 is SQVTM and CDR2 ANQGSEA. DNA of the CDR3: TGCAGCTCTGGACCAGCGGGGGGTCTTGATGAGCAGTTCTTC. Translation: CSSGPAGGLDEQFF.

This clonotype qualifies as medium-sized. This chain connects TRBV24-1 to TRBJ2-2; TRBD1 agrees at 8 bases. The CDR3 has 16 residues. After removal of 4 bases from V and 1 base from J, the junction contained 4 bases not matched to a gene. Germline V CDR1 and CDR2: KGHDR, SFDVKD. CDR3 region: CATSEAGTGNTGELFF. CDR3 bases: TGTGCCACCAGTGAAGCCGGGACAGGGAACACCGGGGAGCTGTTTTTT.

Sample share makes this clonotype medium-sized. The V call is TRBV5-1, the J call TRBJ1-3; possible D gene TRBD1, 5 bases. This CDR3 region has 16 residues. V dropped 7 bases and J dropped 1 base, with 18 bases sitting between them. Germline V gene lookup returns CDR1 SGHRS and CDR2 YFSETQ. The CDR3 nucleotides are TGCGCCAGCGCATCGGGGGGTGCGGGATCTGGAAACACCATATATTTT. This gives the protein CASASGGAGSGNTIYF.

By frequency in the sample, this clonotype is medium-sized (0.01 to 0.1%). The rearrangement uses TRBV28 and TRBJ2-2; D unresolved. The germline V gene has CDR1 MDHEN and CDR2 SYDVKM. The CDR3 spans 14 residues. V was trimmed by 1 base and J by 8 bases, leaving 11 bases between them. CDR3 sequence (DNA): TGTGCCAGCAGTTTATCCTCAGCCTCAGGGGAGCTGTTTTTT. Residues: CASSLSSASGELFF.

By its share, this clonotype is medium-sized. The chain has TRBV5-1 and TRBJ2-5; D is undetermined. Germline V lookup: CDR1 SGHRS, CDR2 YFSETQ. Trimming removed 2 bases at V and 5 bases at J, with 7 bases between. CDR3 length: 12 amino acids. The CDR3 DNA sequence: TGCGCCAGCAGCTTAAGTTTTGAGACCCAGTACTTC. This encodes CASSLSFETQYF.

This clonotype is classed as medium-sized. The chain has TRBV20-1 and TRBJ1-3; 9 positions agree with TRBD1. Germline CDR1 and CDR2: DFQATT and SNEGSKA (reference sequence). The CDR3 runs to 20 residues. The V gene end was trimmed by 6 bases and the J gene end by 0 bases; junction bases not matched to a gene: 21. As DNA, the CDR3 is TGCAGTGCCACGGGCCAATTCGGGACAGGGCAATCCTCCTCTGGAAACACCATATATTTT. It specifies CSATGQFGTGQSSSGNTIYF.

The chain has TRBV28 and TRBJ2-7, with TRBD2 identical over 7 bases. The CDR3 sequence is 20 residues long. Per the germline V gene, CDR1 is MDHEN and CDR2 is SYDVKM. V was clipped by 2 bases and J by 1 base; unmatched bases: 20. CDR3: CASSLLRGSLEGGRSYEQYF. CDR3 in DNA: TGTGCCAGCAGTTTACTTAGGGGATCCTTGGAGGGAGGGAGGTCCTACGAGCAGTACTTC.